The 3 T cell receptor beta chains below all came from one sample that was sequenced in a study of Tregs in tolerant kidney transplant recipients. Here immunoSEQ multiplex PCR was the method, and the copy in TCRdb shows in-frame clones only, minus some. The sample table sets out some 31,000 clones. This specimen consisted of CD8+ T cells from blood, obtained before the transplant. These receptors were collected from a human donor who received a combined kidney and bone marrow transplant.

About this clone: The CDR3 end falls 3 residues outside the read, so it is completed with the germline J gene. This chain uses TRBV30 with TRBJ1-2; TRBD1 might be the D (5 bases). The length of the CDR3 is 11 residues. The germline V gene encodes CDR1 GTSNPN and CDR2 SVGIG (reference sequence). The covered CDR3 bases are TGTGCCTGGGCAGGGTTACGCGGC. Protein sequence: CAWAGLRG. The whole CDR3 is CAWAGLRGYTF.

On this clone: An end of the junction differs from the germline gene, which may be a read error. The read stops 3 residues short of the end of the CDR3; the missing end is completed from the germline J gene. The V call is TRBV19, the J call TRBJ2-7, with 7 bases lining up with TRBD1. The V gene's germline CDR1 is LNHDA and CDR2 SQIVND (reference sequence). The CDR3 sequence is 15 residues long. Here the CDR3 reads CAGSTTRDRLYEQYF. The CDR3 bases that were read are TGTGCCGGTAGTACAACCCGGGACAGACTTTACGAG.

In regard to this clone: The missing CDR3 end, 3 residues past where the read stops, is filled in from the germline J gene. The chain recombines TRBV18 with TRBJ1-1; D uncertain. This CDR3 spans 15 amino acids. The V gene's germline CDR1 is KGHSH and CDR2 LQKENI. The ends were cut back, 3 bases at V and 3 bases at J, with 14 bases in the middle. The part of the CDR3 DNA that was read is TGTGCCAGCTCACCTTGGAGCTTGAGGGACACTGAA. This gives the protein CASSPWSLRDTE. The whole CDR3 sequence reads CASSPWSLRDTEAFF.